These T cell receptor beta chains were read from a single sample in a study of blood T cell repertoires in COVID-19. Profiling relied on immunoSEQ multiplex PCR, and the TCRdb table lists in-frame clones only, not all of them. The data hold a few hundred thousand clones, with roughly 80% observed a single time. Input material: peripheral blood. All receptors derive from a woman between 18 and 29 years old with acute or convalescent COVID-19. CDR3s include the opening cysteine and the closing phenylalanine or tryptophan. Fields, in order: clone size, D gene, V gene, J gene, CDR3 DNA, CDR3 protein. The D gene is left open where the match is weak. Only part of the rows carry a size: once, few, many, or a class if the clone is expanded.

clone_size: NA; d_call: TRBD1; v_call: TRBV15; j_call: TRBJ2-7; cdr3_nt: TGTGCCACCAGCAGGGACCCAACAGGGGGCAGGCAGTACTTC; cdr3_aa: CATSRDPTGGRQYF
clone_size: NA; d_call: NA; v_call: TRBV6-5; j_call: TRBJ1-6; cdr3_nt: TGTGCCAGCAGTACGTTACAAGATTCACCCCTCCACTTT; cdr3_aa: CASSTLQDSPLHF
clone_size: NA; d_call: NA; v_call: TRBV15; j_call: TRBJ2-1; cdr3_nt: TGTGCCAGCAGCAGACTAGGATCCGGCAATGAGCAGTTCTTC; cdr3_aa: CASSRLGSGNEQFF
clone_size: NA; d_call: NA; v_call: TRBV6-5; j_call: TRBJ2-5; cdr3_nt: TGTGCCAGCAGCCCCTCCGTGGGGGCGCATGAGACCCAGTACTTC; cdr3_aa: CASSPSVGAHETQYF
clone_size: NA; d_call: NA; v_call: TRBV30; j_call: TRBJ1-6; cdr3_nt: TGTGCCTGGAGTTGGTCAATTCGGGATTCACCCCTCCACTTT; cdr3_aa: CAWSWSIRDSPLHF
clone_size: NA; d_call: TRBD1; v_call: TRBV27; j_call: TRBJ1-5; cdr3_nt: TGTGCCAGCAGTTCGACAGGGGCGCCTCAGCCCCAGCATTTT; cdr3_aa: CASSSTGAPQPQHF
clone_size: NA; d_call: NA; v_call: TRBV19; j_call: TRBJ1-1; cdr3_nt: TGTGCCAGTAGAGGAAGGGGCAACGTGAACACTGAAGCTTTCTTT; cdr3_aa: CASRGRGNVNTEAFF
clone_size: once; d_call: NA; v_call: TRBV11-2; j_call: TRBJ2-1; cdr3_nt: TGTGCCAGCAGCTTAGTTACAGGCGCCAATGAGCAGTTCTTC; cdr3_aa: CASSLVTGANEQFF
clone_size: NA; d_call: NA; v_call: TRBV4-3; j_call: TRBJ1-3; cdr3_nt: TGCGCCACCAGCGGGGAGTCTGGAAACACCATATATTTT; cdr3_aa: CATSGESGNTIYF
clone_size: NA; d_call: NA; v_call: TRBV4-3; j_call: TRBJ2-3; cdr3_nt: TGCGCCAGCAGCCAAATGGGGACTGGCACAGATACGCAGTATTTT; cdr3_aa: CASSQMGTGTDTQYF
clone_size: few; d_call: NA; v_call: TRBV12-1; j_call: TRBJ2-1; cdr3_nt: TGTGCCAGCAGCTTCGAAGCGGGGTTTTTGGATGAGCAGTTCTTC; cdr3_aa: CASSFEAGFLDEQFF
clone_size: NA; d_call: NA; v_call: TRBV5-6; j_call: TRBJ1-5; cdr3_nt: TGTGCCAGCAGCTTGGGGCCTTATAGCAATCAGCCCCAGCATTTT; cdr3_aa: CASSLGPYSNQPQHF
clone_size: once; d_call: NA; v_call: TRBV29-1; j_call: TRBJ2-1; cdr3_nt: TGCAGCGTTGCAAGACTGGGCAATGAGCAGTTCTTC; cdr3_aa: CSVARLGNEQFF
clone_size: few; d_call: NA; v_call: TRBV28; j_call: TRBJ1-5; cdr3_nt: TGTGCCAGCAGTCAGGGTTTCGACCAGCCCCAGCATTTT; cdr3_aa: CASSQGFDQPQHF
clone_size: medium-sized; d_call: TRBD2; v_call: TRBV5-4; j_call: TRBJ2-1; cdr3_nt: TGTGCCAGCACCCTAGCGGGAGAGGGTTACAATGAGCAGTTCTTC; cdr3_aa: CASTLAGEGYNEQFF
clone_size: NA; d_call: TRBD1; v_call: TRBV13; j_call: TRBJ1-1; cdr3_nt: TGTGCCAGCAGCCGAGAATCAGACAGGGCCGGCGGAATCGCTTTCTTT; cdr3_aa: CASSRESDRAGGIAFF
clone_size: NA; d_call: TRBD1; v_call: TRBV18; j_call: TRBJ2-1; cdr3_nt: TGTGCCAGCTCACCCTGGACAGGGGGGGACAATGAGCAGTTCTTC; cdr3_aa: CASSPWTGGDNEQFF
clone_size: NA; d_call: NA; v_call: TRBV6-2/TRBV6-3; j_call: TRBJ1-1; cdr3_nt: TGTGCCAGCAGTTATTTAGCGGCAACTGAAGCTTTCTTT; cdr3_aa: CASSYLAATEAFF
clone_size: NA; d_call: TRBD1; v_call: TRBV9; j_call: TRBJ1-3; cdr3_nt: TGTGCCAGCAGCGACCCCGGGACAGAGGGAAACACCATATATTTT; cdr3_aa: CASSDPGTEGNTIYF
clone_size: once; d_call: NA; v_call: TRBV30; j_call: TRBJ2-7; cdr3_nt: TGTGCCTGGAGCTCTAAACACTACGCTTACGAGCAGTACTTC; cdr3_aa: CAWSSKHYAYEQYF
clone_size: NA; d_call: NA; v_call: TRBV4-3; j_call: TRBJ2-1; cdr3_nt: TGCGCCAGCAGCCAAGATCGAAGGCTAGAAGGTGGTGAGCAGTTCTTC; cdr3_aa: CASSQDRRLEGGEQFF
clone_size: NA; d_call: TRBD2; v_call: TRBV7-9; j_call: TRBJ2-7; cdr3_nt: TGTGCCAGCAGCTTAGCGCCGAGCGGGAGGGACTACGAGCAGTACTTC; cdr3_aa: CASSLAPSGRDYEQYF
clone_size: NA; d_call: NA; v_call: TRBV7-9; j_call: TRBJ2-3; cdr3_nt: TGTGCCAGCAGCTTCGCCCTCTCGGGTACGCAGTATTTT; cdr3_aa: CASSFALSGTQYF
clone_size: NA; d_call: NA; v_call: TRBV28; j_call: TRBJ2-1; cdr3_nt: TGTGCCAGCAGCCTCTCTAGCTCTGAGCAGTTCTTC; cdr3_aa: CASSLSSSEQFF
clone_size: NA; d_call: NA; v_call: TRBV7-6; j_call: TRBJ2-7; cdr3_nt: TGTGCCAGCAGCTTAGCTTTAGGTTCAGCGCGCGAGCAGTACTTC; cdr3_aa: CASSLALGSAREQYF
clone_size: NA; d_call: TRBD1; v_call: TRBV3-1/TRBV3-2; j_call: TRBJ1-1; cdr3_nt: TGTGCCAGCAGCCAAAACAGGGGTGGGGCTTTCTTT; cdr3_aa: CASSQNRGGAFF
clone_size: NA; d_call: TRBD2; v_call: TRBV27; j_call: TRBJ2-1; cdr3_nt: TGTGCCAGCAGTACCATACCCGGACTAGCGTCCTACAATGAGCAGTTCTTC; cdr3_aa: CASSTIPGLASYNEQFF
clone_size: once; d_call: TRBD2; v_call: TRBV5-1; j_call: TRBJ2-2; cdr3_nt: TGCGCCAGCAGCTTGGCCCTACTAGCGGGAGACTCGAACGGGGAGCTGTTTTTT; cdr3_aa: CASSLALLAGDSNGELFF
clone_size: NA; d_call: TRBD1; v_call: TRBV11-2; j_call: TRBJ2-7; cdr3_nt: TGTGCCAGCAGCTGGGACAGGGAGCAGTACTTC; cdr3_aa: CASSWDREQYF
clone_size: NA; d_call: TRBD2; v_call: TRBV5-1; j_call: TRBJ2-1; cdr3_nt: TGCGCCAGCAGCTTGGTGGGGACTAGCGGGAGCAATGAGCAGTTCTTC; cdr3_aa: CASSLVGTSGSNEQFF
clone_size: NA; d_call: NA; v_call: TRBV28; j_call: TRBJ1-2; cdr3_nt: TGTGCCAGCAGCCACAGGGTTGGGGGCTATGGCTACACCTTC; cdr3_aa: CASSHRVGGYGYTF
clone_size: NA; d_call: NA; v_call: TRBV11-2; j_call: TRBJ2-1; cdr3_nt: TGTGCCAGCGGCCAATCGGGAAACGAGCAGTTCTTC; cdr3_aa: CASGQSGNEQFF
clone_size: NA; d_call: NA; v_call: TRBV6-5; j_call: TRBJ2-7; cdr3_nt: TGTGCCAGCAGTTTTCAGATCACATCCAACTCCTACGAGCAGTACTTC; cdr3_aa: CASSFQITSNSYEQYF
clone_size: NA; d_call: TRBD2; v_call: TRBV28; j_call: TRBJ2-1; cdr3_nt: TGTGCCAGCAACGTTGGGCGGGAGGGCCCCAATGAGCAGTTCTTC; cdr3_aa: CASNVGREGPNEQFF
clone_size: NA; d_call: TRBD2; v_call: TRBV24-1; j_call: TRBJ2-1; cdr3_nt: TGTGCCACCAGTGATCCCAAGCGGGAGGCCCTCTGTGAGCAGTTCTTC; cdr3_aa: CATSDPKREALCEQFF
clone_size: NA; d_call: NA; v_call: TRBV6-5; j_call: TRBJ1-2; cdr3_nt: TGTGCCAGCAGTTACTCATCGGGGACACGTTTCCCGACCCGCTTC; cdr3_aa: CASSYSSGTRFPTRF
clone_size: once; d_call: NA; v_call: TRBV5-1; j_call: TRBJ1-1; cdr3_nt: TGCGCCAGCAGCTTTCGGTCTCTGAACACTGAAGCTTTCTTT; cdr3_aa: CASSFRSLNTEAFF
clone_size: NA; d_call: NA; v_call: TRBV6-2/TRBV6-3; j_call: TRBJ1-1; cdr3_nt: TGTGCCAGCAGCCCCACACCGAACACTGAAGCTTTCTTT; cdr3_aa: CASSPTPNTEAFF
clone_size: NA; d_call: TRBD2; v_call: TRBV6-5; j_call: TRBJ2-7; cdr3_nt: TGTGCCTCGAGGTCGGGAGGGGGGGACGAGCAGTACTTC; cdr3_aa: CASRSGGGDEQYF
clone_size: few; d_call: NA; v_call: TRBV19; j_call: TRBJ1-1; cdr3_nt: TGTGCCAGTAGTATGAGGGACAAGAACACTGAAGCTTTCTTT; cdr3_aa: CASSMRDKNTEAFF
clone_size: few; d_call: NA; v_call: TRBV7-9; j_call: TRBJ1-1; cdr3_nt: TGTGCCAGCAGCTCCCCTGGGAAGGGGAAAACTGAAGCTTTCTTT; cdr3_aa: CASSSPGKGKTEAFF
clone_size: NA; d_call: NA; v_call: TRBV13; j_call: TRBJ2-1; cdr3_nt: TGTGCCAGCAGCTTAGGGGGAGATGAGCAGTTCTTC; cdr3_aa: CASSLGGDEQFF
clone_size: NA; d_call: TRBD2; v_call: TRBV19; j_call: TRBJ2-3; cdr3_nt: TGTGCCAGTAGACCAGGTCCCCTCCTAGCGGGAGGGTCTCGCACAGATACGCAGTATTTT; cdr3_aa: CASRPGPLLAGGSRTDTQYF
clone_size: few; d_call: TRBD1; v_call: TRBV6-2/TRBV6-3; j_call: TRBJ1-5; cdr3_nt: TGTGCCAGCAGTCTACCAGGGGGCCGTGCCAGGCAGCCCCAGCATTTT; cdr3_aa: CASSLPGGRARQPQHF
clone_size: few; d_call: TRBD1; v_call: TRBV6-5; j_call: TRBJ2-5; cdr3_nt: TGTGCCAGCAGTAGGGACAGGGTCTGGGAGACCCAGTACTTC; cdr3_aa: CASSRDRVWETQYF
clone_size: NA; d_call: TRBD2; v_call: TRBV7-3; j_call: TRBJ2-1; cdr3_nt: TGTGCCAGCAGCTTAAGCGCGGGAGTTAATGAGCAGTTCTTC; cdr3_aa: CASSLSAGVNEQFF
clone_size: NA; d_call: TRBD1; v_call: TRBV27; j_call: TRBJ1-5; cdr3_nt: TGTGCCAGCAGTTTAGGACAGGGGTTTCAGCCCCAGCATTTT; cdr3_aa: CASSLGQGFQPQHF
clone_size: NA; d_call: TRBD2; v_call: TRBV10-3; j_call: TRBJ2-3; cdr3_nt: TGTGCCATCAGTGGGGGGGGAGCGGATACGCAGTATTTT; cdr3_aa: CAISGGGADTQYF
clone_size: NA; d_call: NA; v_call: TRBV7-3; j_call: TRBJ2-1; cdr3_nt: TGTGCCAGCAGCTCGTCAAGCGGAGCCACCTACAATGAGCAGTTCTTC; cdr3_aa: CASSSSSGATYNEQFF
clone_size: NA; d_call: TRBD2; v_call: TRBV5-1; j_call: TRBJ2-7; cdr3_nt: TGCGCCAGCAGCTTTGCTAGCGGGACAAGCTCCTACGAGCAGTACTTC; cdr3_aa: CASSFASGTSSYEQYF
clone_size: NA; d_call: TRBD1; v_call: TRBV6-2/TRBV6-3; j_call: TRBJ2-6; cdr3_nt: TGTGCCAGCAGTTACGATGTCAGGGGGTTCTCTGGGGCCAACGTCCTGACTTTC; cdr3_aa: CASSYDVRGFSGANVLTF
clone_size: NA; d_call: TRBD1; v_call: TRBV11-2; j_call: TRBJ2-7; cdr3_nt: TGTGCCAGCCGACAGGGGGTCCTACTCGAGCAGTACTTC; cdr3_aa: CASRQGVLLEQYF
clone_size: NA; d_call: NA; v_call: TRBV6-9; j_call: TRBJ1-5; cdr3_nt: TGTGCCAGCAGTTATTCAGCTGGGGCATATCAGCCCCAGCATTTT; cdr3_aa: CASSYSAGAYQPQHF
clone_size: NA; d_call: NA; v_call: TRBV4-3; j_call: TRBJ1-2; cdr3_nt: TGCGCCAGCAGCCAAGCTCAGTCACGCTATGGCTACACCTTC; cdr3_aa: CASSQAQSRYGYTF
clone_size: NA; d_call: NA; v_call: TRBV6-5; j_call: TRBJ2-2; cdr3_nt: TGTGCCAGCGGAGGGACCCGTCGCACCGGGGAGCTGTTTTTT; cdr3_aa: CASGGTRRTGELFF